This TCR beta chain was retrieved from a study of blood T cells in healthy people across ages. Across the whole study: About one barcoded beta molecule per two T cells was captured by template switching.

Study-wide results and limits: Changes in expanded clonotypes were possibly confounded, as the CMV status of donors was unknown. Unsorted PBMC material precluded a definitive naive versus antigen-experienced comparison.

A note on this clonotype: Antigen: not known.

The donors, aged about 6 to 100, were healthy Caucasians from Russia. Germline assignment: CDR1 DFQATT and CDR2 SNEGSKA (reference sequence). There are 14 residues in the CDR3. V lost 5 bases, J lost 4 bases, and 3 bases stayed unmatched. Together with a sample-barcoded 5' primer, a J-beta primer mix was included in a second PCR lasting about 7 to 11 cycles. TCRdb re-called the 5' RACE reads with MiXCR, one entry per CDR3 protein. In the table there are hundreds of thousands of distinct CDR3 sequences, less than 45% of which are singletons. V usage is TRBV20-1 and J usage is TRBJ2-6, with 9 bases lining up with TRBD1. Sequencing was carried out using blood. The source is a man older than 75 in good health. Here the CDR3 reads CSAWTGAGANVLTF. The CDR3, as DNA: TGCAGTGCTTGGACAGGGGCGGGGGCCAACGTCCTGACTTTC.